The present T cell receptor (beta chain) was sequenced within a study of blood T cells in healthy people across ages (dated by TCRdb to about 2015). About the investigation overall: In model experiments, template switching captured roughly one uniquely barcoded TCR beta cDNA molecule for every two T cells. To avoid experimental bias, donors of different ages were randomly spread across the sequencing lanes. Using deep sequencing normalized with unique cDNA molecular identifiers, the study measured how TCR beta repertoire diversity changes with age. The study analyzed two additional independent replicas of 1 million unique cDNA reads from the same blood draw for two donors, one aged 18 to 29 and one aged 80 or older. The donors were split into four age groups: young (average 16 years), middle-aged (39), aged (more than 60) and long-lived (approximately 80).

Libraries came from 5' RACE. The instrument given in TCRdb is Illumina HiSeq 2500. A second PCR of about 6 to 11 cycles was run with a J-beta primer mix and a sample-barcoded 5' primer. A template-switch 5' adaptor carrying 12 random nucleotides introduced a unique molecular identifier onto each TCR beta cDNA molecule. At least 2.5 million CDR3-containing paired-end reads were obtained from each sample. All of the RNA was converted into first-strand cDNA using the Mint cDNA synthesis kit, with a TRBC-specific oligonucleotide serving as the primer. After uracil-DNA glycosylase treatment, a first 18-cycle PCR used universal primers M1SS and BC2_uni_R on all cDNA. The published analysis was carried out like this. For normalization, 1 million high-quality reads were randomly selected from each sample, with every read carrying a distinct molecular identifier. Instead of being binned into consensus sequences, reads that shared molecular identifiers were thrown out. MiTCR, run with a Q25 quality threshold and the strictest error-elimination algorithm, handled CDR3 identification, clonotype clustering and error correction. A nonparametric unseen species model using Euler transformation provided a lower-bound estimate of total TCR beta diversity. Using fastp trimming at Q25 and MiXCR clonotype assembly, TCRdb reanalyzed the public sequencing data and kept in-frame beta chains. Identical CDR3 protein sequences are pooled into one entry, listed with their most common genes and DNA. V and J calls and clone size were set by TCRdb, not the authors. Within this sample are some 670,000 distinct CDR3 sequences, with about 51% of them counted one time only. About 13% of the sample is in the top ten clones.

Comments on this clonotype: Its target antigen remains unknown. One base away there is no much larger clone; base qualities are not given.

Study-level results and caveats: Observed TCR beta diversity per million T cells fell roughly linearly with age, and a significant reduction was already apparent by age roughly 41. Estimates of total diversity from one million sequenced T cells were regarded as lower bounds and underestimates. Because the CMV infection status of the donors was unknown, age-related changes in expanded clonotypes may potentially have been confounded. The percentage of naive T cells measured by flow cytometry correlated strongly with observed TCR beta diversity. Compared with the aged group, the long-lived group had more naive CD4+ T cells, fewer expanded clones and increased TCR diversity, a pattern suggesting age selection. Bulk unsorted PBMC profiling prevented conclusive comparison of naive and antigen-experienced compartments.

CDR1 and CDR2, per the germline V gene, are MDHEN and SYDVKM. The V end loses 5 bases and the J end loses 11 bases, and a stretch of 15 bases separates them. The CDR3 contains 12 residues, cysteine and phenylalanine counted. CDR3 DNA only is kept here, 36 bases in frame from base 1. Donors were a few dozen systemically healthy Caucasian individuals from Russia aged roughly 6 to 90 years. About 9.1 milliliters of peripheral blood were collected from each donor into EDTA-treated Vacutainer tubes. Ficoll-Paque density-gradient centrifugation was used to isolate PBMCs, with at least 6.5 million obtained per sample. Total RNA was extracted from PBMCs with Trizol reagent, with at least 5.5 micrograms obtained per sample. For every donor, flow cytometry on a PBMC aliquot measured the percentage of naive CD45RAhigh/CD27high T cells.

The chain is encoded by TRBV28 joined to TRBJ2-5, with no confidently assigned D gene. This clonotype originated in a woman aged 80 or over in good health. Material: blood. The nucleotide sequence reads as follows: TGTGCCAGCAGTGCTATCAGCAATGAGCAGTACTTC. This yields the protein CASSAISNEQYF.